A single sample is the source of the 32 T cell receptor beta chains below, sequenced in a study of Graves' ophthalmopathy and Graves' hyperthyroidism. Beta-chain TCR CDR3 regions were amplified from RNA transcripts. HTBI-primed RT-PCR formed the first round, and a multiplex PCR formed the second. TCRdb fed the multiplex PCR reads into MiXCR, producing one record per CDR3 protein. Of over a million distinct CDR3 sequences in the sample, about two fifths were seen once. Sequenced input: peripheral blood or thyroid tissue (not recorded which). The receptors originated from an adult man with Graves' hyperthyroidism.

This chain connects TRBV29-1 to TRBJ1-1; no definite D call. CDR3 length: 12 residues. Trimming cost V 1 base and J 6 bases, with 9 bases left between them. Germline V gene data show CDR1 as SQVTM and CDR2 as ANQGSEA. CDR3 nucleotide sequence: TGCAGCGTTGAAGCTAGGATTGCTGAAGCTTTCTTT. Encoded protein: CSVEARIAEAFF.

J is TRBJ2-5 and V is TRBV25-1, with 12 bases fitting TRBD2. Germline V gene lookup returns CDR1 MGHDK and CDR2 SYGVNS. CDR3 size: 17 residues. V shed 0 bases and J 5 bases; nucleotides not matched to a gene: 7. The CDR3 loop is CASSEYRGLAGWETQYF. In DNA form, the CDR3 reads TGTGCCAGCAGTGAATATAGGGGACTAGCGGGCTGGGAGACCCAGTACTTC. The full variable domain, its missing parts supplied by reference TRBV25-1 and TRBJ2-5, is EADIYQTPRYLVIGTGKKITLECSQTMGHDKMYWYQQDPGMELHLIHYSYGVNSTEKGDLSSESTVSRIRTEHFPLTLESARPSHTSQYLCASSEYRGLAGWETQYFGPGTRLLVL.

The chain joins TRBV18 to TRBJ2-7, with D hard to call. V lost 3 bases, J lost 5 bases, and 20 bases lay in between. The CDR3 spans 16 residues. Germline CDR1 is KGHSH and CDR2 is LQKENI. The CDR3 sequence: CASSPAVTWGSNEQYF. For the CDR3, the DNA is TGTGCCAGCTCACCTGCTGTAACTTGGGGAAGCAACGAGCAGTACTTC.

This clonotype was observed a few times. One end of the junction varies from germline; a read error may be responsible. The chain joins TRBV10-3 to TRBJ1-2; D perhaps matches TRBD1 (5 bases). This CDR3 has 15 residues. Looked up from germline, CDR1 is ENHRY and CDR2 is SYGVKD. CDR3 protein: CASSYHPQGGYGYTF. The DNA of the CDR3 is TGTGCCAGCAGTTATCACCCCCAGGGCGGCTATGGCTACACCTTC.

This clonotype was observed at least ten times. At one end the junction does not follow the germline gene, possibly because of a read error. The chain combines TRBV12-3 or TRBV12-4 with TRBJ1-4, with D uncertain. The CDR3 contains 10 residues. The CDR3 sequence is CDWTDEKLFF. CDR3 nucleotide sequence: TGCGACTGGACGGATGAAAAACTGTTTTTT.

The genes are TRBV6-5 and TRBJ1-5; D is undetermined. The CDR3 is 12 amino acids. The ends were cut back, 10 bases at V and 0 bases at J, with 7 bases in the middle. CDR1 and CDR2 from the germline V gene are MNHEY and SVGAGI. CDR3: CAIQGSNQPQHF. As DNA, the CDR3 is TGTGCCATCCAAGGTAGCAATCAGCCCCAGCATTTT.

Ten or more counts support this clonotype. V gene TRBV20-1 combines with J gene TRBJ1-1; D remains unclear. CDR1 is DFQATT, CDR2 SNEGSKA, per germline (reference sequence). This CDR3 is built from 14 residues. The germline V and J ends were trimmed by 6 bases and 1 base, with 15 bases remaining between them. The CDR3 sequence is CSADQAGENTEAFF. The CDR3 region has the DNA TGCAGTGCAGACCAGGCGGGAGAGAACACTGAAGCTTTCTTT.

This clonotype was counted many times. This CDR3 is CATSDPRQGSENQPQHF. In nucleotides, the CDR3 is TGTGCCACCAGTGATCCGCGACAGGGGTCAGAGAATCAGCCCCAGCATTTT. The V and J genes are TRBV24-1 and TRBJ1-5, with 8 bases lining up with TRBD1. V lost 3 bases, J lost 4 bases, and 10 bases stayed unmatched. The CDR3 length is 17 residues. Germline V gene lookup returns CDR1 KGHDR and CDR2 SFDVKD.

This clonotype came up once. The gene calls are TRBV29-1 and TRBJ2-7, with TRBD1 identical over 10 bases. Germline V gene sequence: CDR1 SQVTM, CDR2 ANQGSEA. V lost 6 bases, J lost 7 bases, and 12 bases stayed unmatched. The CDR3 sequence is 14 residues long. CDR3 amino acids: CSVGAGTGANEQYF. The CDR3 nucleotides are TGCAGCGTGGGGGCCGGGACAGGGGCCAATGAGCAGTACTTC.

In this sample, this clonotype turned up a few times. The gene calls are TRBV10-3 and TRBJ2-7, with 9 bases lining up with TRBD1. The CDR3 runs 16 residues. Germline CDR1 reads ENHRY; CDR2 reads SYGVKD. V lost 4 bases to trimming and J lost 0 bases; unmatched junction nucleotides: 7. The DNA for the CDR3 is TGTGCCATCAGTGTGATTTCGGGACAGGGCTCCTACGAGCAGTACTTC. Protein sequence: CAISVISGQGSYEQYF.

This clonotype was counted only a few times. This chain connects TRBV29-1 to TRBJ2-7, with a tentative D call TRBD2 (6 bases). The V and J ends lost 4 bases and 7 bases respectively, with 14 bases between them. The CDR3 spans 12 residues. The germline V gene has CDR1 SQVTM and CDR2 ANQGSEA. The CDR3, as DNA: TGCAGCGTTGGGGACCCAGGGAGGGAGCAGTACTTC. It specifies CSVGDPGREQYF.

This chain connects TRBV29-1 to TRBJ1-1; TRBD1 matches 7 bases. This CDR3 has 14 amino acids. Germline CDR1 and CDR2: SQVTM and ANQGSEA. J gave up 0 bases and V 6 bases, and 7 bases lay outside the gene matches. The CDR3 is CSVYTGVMNTEAFF. In DNA, the CDR3 is TGCAGCGTCTATACAGGGGTCATGAACACTGAAGCTTTCTTT.

The chain joins TRBV20-1 to TRBJ1-2; D might be TRBD1 (5 bases). The V end lost 7 bases, the J end lost 4 bases, and 19 bases lay between the germline ends. The CDR3 has 14 residues. Germline CDR1 reads DFQATT; CDR2 reads SNEGSKA (reference sequence). CDR3 in DNA: TGCAGTGGGGGGGACGAGAACCTGGTCTATGGCTACACCTTC. As protein: CSGGDENLVYGYTF.

The chain uses TRBV19 and TRBJ2-2, with 11 bases identical to TRBD2. The V gene end was trimmed by 3 bases and the J gene end by 4 bases; junction bases not matched to a gene: 4. The CDR3 consists of 16 residues. Germline loops: CDR1 LNHDA, CDR2 SQIVND (reference sequence). The CDR3 DNA reads as TGTGCCAGTAGTATCGGGCTAGCGGGAGGCACCGGGGAGCTGTTTTTT. The encoded protein is CASSIGLAGGTGELFF.

The V call is TRBV29-1, the J call TRBJ2-7, with D possibly TRBD2 on 6 matching bases. The CDR3 consists of 14 residues. The V end lost 3 bases, the J end lost 2 bases, and 14 bases lay between the germline ends. From germline, CDR1 is SQVTM and CDR2 ANQGSEA. The CDR3 DNA reads as TGCAGCGTTGAGTCTTCGGGGGACCCCTACGAGCAGTACTTC. It yields the protein CSVESSGDPYEQYF.

The J gene is TRBJ2-2, the V gene TRBV19, with 7 bases identical to TRBD2. The CDR3 covers 14 residues. Germline V lookup: CDR1 LNHDA, CDR2 SQIVND (reference sequence). V lost 9 bases to trimming and J lost 5 bases; unmatched junction nucleotides: 9. The CDR3 reads CASSVGGTTGELFF. For the CDR3, the DNA is TGTGCCAGCAGCGTCGGGGGGACGACCGGGGAGCTGTTTTTT.

Note on this clonotype: This clone may be a read error of a much larger clone one base away. The rearrangement joins TRBV7-7 to TRBJ2-5; 8 bases are a match to TRBD2. The CDR3 contains 15 residues. Germline CDR1 is SSHAT and CDR2 is FNYEAQ (reference sequence). V was pared by 6 bases and J by 5 bases, with 11 bases of the junction left unmatched. CDR3 residues: CASSEKAGELETQYF. The CDR3 nucleotides are TGTGCCAGCAGTGAAAAAGCGGGAGAGTTGGAGACCCAGTACTTC.

Only a few counts were recorded for this clonotype. The J gene is TRBJ1-5, the V gene TRBV4-3, with D hard to call. Germline V CDR1 and CDR2: LGHNA, YSLEER. V lost 3 bases, J lost 2 bases, and 14 bases lay in between. This CDR3 has 16 amino acids. CDR3 in DNA: TGCGCCAGCAGCCAGGTCGCGGGTGGGGGCAATCAGCCCCAGCATTTT. Its protein product is CASSQVAGGGNQPQHF.

Comment on this clonotype: The junction does not match germline at one end; this may be a read error. The chain couples TRBV5-1 to TRBJ2-5; D unclear. The CDR3 has 12 residues. CDR1 and CDR2 (germline): SGHRS, YFSETQ. The CDR3 reads CASSPFQESQYF. CDR3 coding DNA: TGCGCCAGCAGCCCGTTTCAAGAGTCCCAGTACTTC.

The CDR3 spells CASSIQGDRSSPLHF. CDR3 nucleotide sequence: TGCGCCAGCAGCATACAGGGGGATAGGAGTTCACCCCTCCACTTT. The chain combines TRBV5-1 with TRBJ1-6; 8 bases align to TRBD1. Germline V lookup: CDR1 SGHRS, CDR2 YFSETQ. The CDR3 has 15 amino acids. V trimming: 4 bases; J trimming: 9 bases; junction bases outside the gene matches: 9. Filled out from reference TRBV5-1 and TRBJ1-6, the complete variable domain reads KAGVTQTPRYLIKTRGQQVTLSCSPISGHRSVSWYQQTPGQGLQFLFEYFSETQRNKGNFPGRFSGRQFSNSRSEMNVSTLELGDSALYLCASSIQGDRSSPLHFGNGTRLTVT.

This clonotype was counted at least ten times. CDR3 amino acids: CASSHDVGYGYTF. CDR3 nucleotides: TGTGCCAGTAGCCATGACGTTGGCTATGGCTACACCTTC. This sequence joins TRBV19 and TRBJ1-2; D unresolved. There are 13 residues in the CDR3. CDR1 is LNHDA, CDR2 SQIVND, per germline (reference sequence). V lost 6 bases, J lost 4 bases, and 12 bases lay in between.

CDR3 nucleotides: TGTGCCAGCAGTGCAGGACACGGACTTAGTATTCAGCCCCAGCATTTT. Translated: CASSAGHGLSIQPQHF. The chain recombines TRBV2 with TRBJ1-5; a weak D match, TRBD1 (5 bases). V was pared by 4 bases and J by 6 bases, with 19 bases between. The CDR3 is 16 residues long. Germline CDR1 and CDR2: SNHLY and FYNNEI.

This clonotype was counted ten times or more. The chain carries TRBV5-5 and TRBJ1-2, with a possible D match to TRBD1 (5 bases). Trimming removed 6 bases from V and 2 bases from J, with 14 bases in between. Per germline, CDR1 SGHKS and CDR2 YYEKEE (reference sequence). The CDR3 runs to 14 residues. CDR3 in DNA: TGTGCCAGCACCCGTGCAGGGATCAACTATGGCTACACCTTC. It is translated as CASTRAGINYGYTF.

This clonotype was picked up a small number of times. The chain uses TRBV6-5 and TRBJ2-5; 11 bases match TRBD1. This CDR3 has 15 amino acids. Germline V gene data show CDR1 as MNHEY and CDR2 as SVGAGI. V gave up 5 bases and J gave up 5 bases; unmatched junction bases: 7. Written as DNA, the CDR3 is TGTGCCAGCAGTCGGACAGGGGGCTCAATGGAGACCCAGTACTTC. This translates into CASSRTGGSMETQYF.

The chain combines TRBV10-3 with TRBJ2-5; TRBD1 is a possible D gene (5 bases). Deletions cut 8 bases from V and 5 bases from J, with 18 bases between. The germline V gene encodes CDR1 ENHRY and CDR2 SYGVKD. This CDR3 is 14 amino acids long. The DNA for the CDR3 is TGTGCCATCTCGGCGACAGCGCCTTCGGAGACCCAGTACTTC. It translates to CAISATAPSETQYF.

The chain joins TRBV6-1 to TRBJ1-5; no reliable D call. This CDR3 is 16 amino acids long. Trimming stripped 2 bases from V and 2 bases from J, with 13 bases between. The V gene's germline CDR1 is MNHNS and CDR2 SASEGT. CDR3 loop: CASSEKVSWGNQPQHF. As DNA, the CDR3 is TGTGCCAGCAGTGAAAAGGTGTCTTGGGGCAATCAGCCCCAGCATTTT.

This clonotype was observed a handful of times. The J gene is TRBJ1-5, the V gene TRBV29-1; D perhaps matches TRBD1 (5 bases). The CDR3 has 13 residues. The V end was cut by 3 bases, the J end by 7 bases, with 13 bases between. Germline V CDR1 and CDR2: SQVTM, ANQGSEA. CDR3 nucleotides: TGCAGCGTTGATGAGGGGCTCGGACAGCCCCAGCATTTT. The encoded protein is CSVDEGLGQPQHF.

The rearrangement uses TRBV12-3 or TRBV12-4 and TRBJ1-2; 10 bases agree with TRBD1. CDR3 size: 16 residues. Trimming cost V 4 bases and J 7 bases; bases outside gene matches: 12. This CDR3 is CASSYSGQGMGTGYTF. Here the CDR3 DNA reads TGTGCCAGCAGTTACTCGGGACAGGGGATGGGTACTGGCTACACCTTC.

This clonotype occurred many times. The J gene is TRBJ2-7, the V gene TRBV24-1; 11 nucleotides align to TRBD1. V trimming: 4 bases; J trimming: 5 bases; junction bases outside the gene matches: 3. The germline CDR1 and CDR2 sequences are KGHDR and SFDVKD. CDR3 length equals 14 residues. The CDR3 reads CATSERGQGDEQYF. The CDR3 DNA sequence: TGTGCCACCAGTGAACGGGGACAGGGGGACGAGCAGTACTTC.

Many counts were recorded for this clonotype. The V call is TRBV12-3 or TRBV12-4, the J call TRBJ1-6; tentatively, D is TRBD1 (5 bases). The CDR3 extends over 14 amino acids. V shed 3 bases and J shed 5 bases, with 8 bases lying between them. Here the CDR3 reads CASSLRGDNSPLHF. For the CDR3, the DNA is TGTGCCAGCAGTTTGCGAGGGGATAATTCACCCCTCCACTTT.

Only a few counts were recorded for this clonotype. This chain links TRBV6-6 with TRBJ2-7; tentatively, D is TRBD2 (6 bases). The germline V gene has CDR1 MNHNY and CDR2 SVGAGI (reference sequence). V was trimmed by 6 bases and J by 0 bases, leaving 15 bases between them. The CDR3 has 15 residues. CDR3 sequence (DNA): TGTGCCAGCAGCAACCGGGACGGGAGCTCCTACGAGCAGTACTTC. Its protein product is CASSNRDGSSYEQYF.

Details on this clonotype: A much larger clone is a single base away; this may be a read error. The chain links TRBV7-2 to TRBJ1-1, with D possibly being TRBD1 (6 bases). The germline gives CDR1 SGHTA, CDR2 FQGNSA. There are 17 residues in the CDR3. CDR3 region: CAGSRDKGRTTNTEAFF. CDR3 in DNA: TGTGCCGGCAGCCGGGACAAGGGCCGGACAACGAACACTGAAGCTTTCTTT.